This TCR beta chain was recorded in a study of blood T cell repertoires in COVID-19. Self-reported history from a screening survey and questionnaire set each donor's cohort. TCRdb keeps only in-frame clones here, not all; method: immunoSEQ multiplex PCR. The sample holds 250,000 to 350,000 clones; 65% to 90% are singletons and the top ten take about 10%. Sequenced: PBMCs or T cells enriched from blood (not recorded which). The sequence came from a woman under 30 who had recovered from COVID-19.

The CDR3 region has the DNA TGTGCCAGTAGTCTTATCGGGGAGCGGAATGAAAAACTGTTTTTT. Its protein is CASSLIGERNEKLFF. The chain employs TRBV19 and TRBJ1-4; D is uncertain. With 5 bases removed from V and 5 bases from J, the gap between germline ends came to 15 bases. The germline CDR1 and CDR2 sequences are LNHDA and SQIVND (reference sequence). The CDR3 runs 15 residues.